The 20 T cell receptor beta chains given below trace back to one sample, sequenced in a study of blood T cell repertoires in COVID-19. Produced via immunoSEQ multiplex PCR; TCRdb's table is partial and in-frame only. The sample has a few hundred thousand clones, about 88% seen once; the top ten hold less than 1.5%. The sequencing input was PBMCs or T cells enriched from blood (not recorded which). The receptors here all came from a woman aged 18-29 years who had been exposed to COVID-19.

The chain combines TRBV25-1 with TRBJ1-4; D perhaps matches TRBD1 (6 bases). Germline loops: CDR1 MGHDK, CDR2 SYGVNS. CDR3 length: 16 residues. Trimming removed 5 bases from V and 5 bases from J, with 18 bases in between. The CDR3, as DNA: TGTGCCAGCAGTCCCCGAAGGGGACAACTCAATGAAAAACTGTTTTTT. This encodes CASSPRRGQLNEKLFF.

The rearrangement links TRBV19 to TRBJ2-3; D is possibly TRBD2 (5 bases). Germline CDR1 LNHDA, CDR2 SQIVND (reference sequence). Trimming pared 0 bases from V and 6 bases from J, leaving 13 bases between. The CDR3 spans 15 residues. The CDR3 bases are TGTGCCAGTAGTATAGATCGAGGAGGATGGGATACGCAGTATTTT. Translating gives CASSIDRGGWDTQYF.

This clone is a singleton in its sample. The rearrangement uses TRBV5-1 and TRBJ2-3; a possible D gene is TRBD2 (6 bases). With 4 bases removed from V and 7 bases from J, the gap between germline ends came to 19 bases. The CDR3 loop spans 15 amino acids. Germline V gene data show CDR1 as SGHRS and CDR2 as YFSETQ. Here the CDR3 DNA reads TGCGCCAGCAGCCCTTCCGGCTTGGAGGGAAATACGCAGTATTTT. Encoded protein: CASSPSGLEGNTQYF.

V usage is TRBV27 and J usage is TRBJ1-1; TRBD1 aligns across 9 bases. There are 15 residues in the CDR3. V shed 6 bases, J shed 5 bases, and the junction held 10 bases outside the gene matches. Germline V gene data show CDR1 as MNHEY and CDR2 as SMNVEV (reference sequence). CDR3 nucleotides: TGTGCCAGCAGAATCCCCGGGACAGGGAATACTGAAGCTTTCTTT. This encodes CASRIPGTGNTEAFF.

This clone was recorded only once. This sequence joins TRBV4-1 and TRBJ2-1, with D possibly TRBD2 on 5 matching bases. V lost 4 bases to trimming and J lost 0 bases, with 13 bases between them. Germline CDR1 MGHRA, CDR2 YSYEKL. CDR3 length equals 16 residues. CDR3 in DNA: TGCGCCAGCAGCCTGGCGGGCGCCAGCTCCTACAATGAGCAGTTCTTC. Its protein is CASSLAGASSYNEQFF.

J is TRBJ1-2 and V is TRBV28; possible D gene TRBD1, 5 bases. Germline V gene sequence: CDR1 MDHEN, CDR2 SYDVKM. With 6 bases removed from V and 3 bases from J, the gap between germline ends came to 14 bases. The CDR3 has 14 amino acids. The CDR3 protein is CASRGEGGDYGYTF. CDR3 DNA: TGTGCCAGCAGGGGGGAGGGAGGGGACTATGGCTACACCTTC.

The gene calls are TRBV28 and TRBJ2-7; TRBD2 is a possible D gene (5 bases). The CDR3 runs 14 residues. Looked up from germline, CDR1 is MDHEN and CDR2 is SYDVKM. Trimming pared 3 bases from V and 0 bases from J, leaving 9 bases between. The DNA of the CDR3 is TGTGCCAGCAGTTTTCGGAGCGGCTCCTACGAGCAGTACTTC. Its protein product is CASSFRSGSYEQYF.

J is TRBJ1-1 and V is TRBV7-2; 7 bases are a match to TRBD1. Unmatched junction bases numbered 9, after V lost 1 base and J lost 4 bases. There are 16 residues in the CDR3. Germline assignment: CDR1 SGHTA and CDR2 FQGNSA. This CDR3 reads CASSLVVGGGPTEAFF. The CDR3 bases are TGTGCCAGCAGCTTAGTGGTAGGGGGCGGGCCCACTGAAGCTTTCTTT.

V usage is TRBV29-1 and J usage is TRBJ2-6, with 9 bases that match TRBD1. The CDR3 consists of 17 residues. Looked up from germline, CDR1 is SQVTM and CDR2 is ANQGSEA. V dropped 7 bases and J dropped 0; count of bases not matched to a gene: 10. The CDR3 reads CSALGTGTGSGANVLTF. The CDR3, as DNA: TGCAGCGCCCTTGGGACAGGGACGGGCTCTGGGGCCAACGTCCTGACTTTC.

V is TRBV7-3 and J is TRBJ1-6; 7 bases map to TRBD1. The V segment lost 1 base and the J segment 4 bases; nucleotides outside the gene matches: 7. Germline-derived CDR1 and CDR2 are SGHTA and FQGTGA. The CDR3 extends over 17 amino acids. The CDR3 DNA sequence: TGTGCCAGCAGCTTAAATCCGGCAGGGGGATATAATTCACCCCTCCACTTT. Residues: CASSLNPAGGYNSPLHF.

The gene calls are TRBV15 and TRBJ1-2; 10 bases line up with TRBD1. The V and J ends lost 1 base and 4 bases, in that order; junction bases with no gene match: 12. Germline V lookup: CDR1 LNHNV, CDR2 YYDKDF (reference sequence). This CDR3 region has 18 residues. The CDR3 protein is CATSRGSTGGTFGYGYTF. The CDR3 DNA follows: TGTGCCACCAGCAGAGGCTCGACAGGGGGCACTTTCGGCTATGGCTACACCTTC. The full variable domain, rest sourced from reference TRBV15 and TRBJ1-2, is DAMVIQNPRYQVTQFGKPVTLSCSQTLNHNVMYWYQQKSSQAPKLLFHYYDKDFNNEADTPDNFQSRRPNTSFCFLDIRSPGLGDTAMYLCATSRGSTGGTFGYGYTFGSGTRLTVV.

The CDR3 is CASSQGLAGGTQYF. In DNA form, the CDR3 reads TGTGCCAGCAGCCAAGGGCTAGCGGGCGGTACGCAGTATTTT. This sequence joins TRBV14 and TRBJ2-3; 8 nucleotides line up with TRBD2. This CDR3 is 14 amino acids long. Germline CDR1 is SGHDN and CDR2 is FVKESK. The V segment lost 1 base and the J segment 8 bases; nucleotides outside the gene matches: 5.

In this sample, this clone turned up once. The V gene is TRBV27, the J gene TRBJ1-1; maybe TRBD1 (5 bases). This CDR3 contains 14 residues. Trimming took 7 bases from V and 0 from J, leaving 12 bases between them. From germline, CDR1 is MNHEY and CDR2 SMNVEV (reference sequence). Written as DNA, the CDR3 is TGTGCCAGCACCGGGGGGGGTTTGAACACTGAAGCTTTCTTT. It yields the protein CASTGGGLNTEAFF.

The chain uses TRBV5-1 and TRBJ2-7; D possibly corresponds to TRBD2 (6 bases). The CDR3 has 12 residues. Per the germline V gene, CDR1 is SGHRS and CDR2 is YFSETQ. Trimming removed 4 bases at V and 5 bases at J, with 10 bases between. CDR3: CASSRLEDEQYF. As DNA, the CDR3 is TGCGCCAGCAGCCGACTAGAGGACGAGCAGTACTTC.

The rearrangement uses TRBV21-1 and TRBJ1-6. TRBV21-1 is annotated as a pseudogene. CDR3 length: 14 amino acids. DNA for the CDR3: TGTGCCAGCCTCCCGGGGGGCGATAATTCACCCCTCCACTTT. Translation: CASLPGGDNSPLHF.

The chain has TRBV18 and TRBJ2-7; D may be TRBD1 (6 bases). Germline values: CDR1 KGHSH, CDR2 LQKENI. V was clipped by 1 base and J by 4 bases, with 14 bases between them. The CDR3 has 15 amino acids. Here the CDR3 DNA reads TGTGCCAGCTCACCACTCGATGTGGGGGCGTACGAGCAGTACTTC. It yields the protein CASSPLDVGAYEQYF.

V and J are TRBV9 and TRBJ2-3, with a tentative D call TRBD1 (6 bases). Trimming cost V 2 bases and J 6 bases, with 16 bases left between them. CDR1 and CDR2 from the germline V gene are SGDLS and YYNGEE. CDR3 size: 15 residues. CDR3 DNA sequence: TGTGCCAGCAGCGTGGGACACTTACTTACCGATACGCAGTATTTT. Translating gives CASSVGHLLTDTQYF.

The V call is TRBV28, the J call TRBJ2-7, with 8 bases fitting TRBD2. Germline loops: CDR1 MDHEN, CDR2 SYDVKM. There are 15 residues in the CDR3. J lost 3 bases, V lost 4 bases, and 8 bases had no gene match. The CDR3 reads CASSSSASGFYEQYF. The CDR3 region has the DNA TGTGCCAGCAGTTCGTCGGCTAGCGGGTTCTACGAGCAGTACTTC.

As concerns this clone: At one boundary the junction diverges from the germline segment, which might be a read error. V is TRBV19 and J is TRBJ2-1, with a weak D call TRBD1 (6 bases). Germline values: CDR1 LNHDA, CDR2 SQIVND (reference sequence). The CDR3 consists of 15 residues. CDR3 loop: CASSIAGRDNNEQFF. The DNA for the CDR3 is TGTGCCAGTAGCATAGCAGGCAGGGACAACAATGAGCAGTTCTTC.

The rearrangement joins TRBV11-2 to TRBJ2-1; no definite D call. Trimming removed 7 bases from V and 8 bases from J, with 12 bases in between. Looked up from germline, CDR1 is SGHAT and CDR2 is FQNNGV. This CDR3 comprises 12 residues. CDR3 nucleotides: TGTGCCAGCACCCTCATTCGGGATGAGCAGTTCTTC. Translation: CASTLIRDEQFF.